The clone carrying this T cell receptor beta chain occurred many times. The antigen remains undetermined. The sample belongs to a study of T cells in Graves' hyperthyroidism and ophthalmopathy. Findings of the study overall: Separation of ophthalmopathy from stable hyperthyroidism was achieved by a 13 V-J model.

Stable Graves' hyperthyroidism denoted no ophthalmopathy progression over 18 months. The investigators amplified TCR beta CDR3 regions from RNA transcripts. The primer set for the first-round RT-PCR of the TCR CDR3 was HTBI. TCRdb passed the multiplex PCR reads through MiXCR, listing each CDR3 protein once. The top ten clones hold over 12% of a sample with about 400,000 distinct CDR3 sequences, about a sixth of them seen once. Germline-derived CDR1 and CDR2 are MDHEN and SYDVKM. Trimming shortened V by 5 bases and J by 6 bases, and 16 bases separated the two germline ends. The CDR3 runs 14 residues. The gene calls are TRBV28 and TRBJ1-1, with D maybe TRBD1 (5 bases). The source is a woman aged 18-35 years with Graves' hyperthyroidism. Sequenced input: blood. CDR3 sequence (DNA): TGTGCCAGCAGTCCGGCCGACAGCAGACCTGAAGCTTTCTTT. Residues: CASSPADSRPEAFF.